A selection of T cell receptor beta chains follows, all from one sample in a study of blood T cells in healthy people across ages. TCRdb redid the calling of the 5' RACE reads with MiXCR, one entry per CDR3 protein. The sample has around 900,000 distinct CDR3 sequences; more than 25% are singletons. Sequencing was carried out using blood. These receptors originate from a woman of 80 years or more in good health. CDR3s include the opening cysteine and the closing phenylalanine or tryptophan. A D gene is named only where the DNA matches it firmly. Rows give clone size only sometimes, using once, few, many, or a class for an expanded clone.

TGTGCCACCAGCAGCAATCCGGGACAGGCGGACATTCAGTACTTC	CATSSNPGQADIQYF	many	TRBV15	TRBJ2-4	TRBD1
TGTGCCAGTAGTATCGGGGCAACTAATGAAAAACTGTTTTTT	CASSIGATNEKLFF	NA	TRBV19	TRBJ1-4	NA
TGTGCCAGCAGCCAAAGGGGGGGTTTGACCCAGTACTTC	CASSQRGGLTQYF	NA	TRBV3-1	TRBJ2-5	NA
TGCGCCAGCAGCCAAGAGGGGGGGGGGCCTTACGAGCAGTACTTC	CASSQEGGGPYEQYF	NA	TRBV4-3	TRBJ2-7	NA
TGTGCCTGCAGCAGAACACCCCAAGAGACCCAGTACTTC	CACSRTPQETQYF	NA	TRBV7-9	TRBJ2-5	NA
TGTGCCAGCAGCCGACCAGCCGGAGCATTGAGCACAGATACGCAGTATTTT	CASSRPAGALSTDTQYF	NA	TRBV7-3	TRBJ2-3	NA
TGTGCCAGCAGCCTAAGTTCAGGGGGGGGTTTAGAGACCCAGTACTTC	CASSLSSGGGLETQYF	many	TRBV7-2	TRBJ2-5	NA
TGTGCCAGCAGTTTAGACAGGGGAAGGATAAATGAGCAGTTCTTC	CASSLDRGRINEQFF	many	TRBV27	TRBJ2-1	TRBD1
TGTGCCACCAGTCAAGGCGTTCTAGCGGGCGCTCAAGAGACCCAGTACTTC	CATSQGVLAGAQETQYF	many	TRBV24-1	TRBJ2-5	TRBD2
TGTGCCAGCAGCTTAGTCGGGGCCCCTAGTCCCCAAGAGACCCAGTACTTC	CASSLVGAPSPQETQYF	many	TRBV7-2	TRBJ2-5	NA
TGTGCCAGCAGCCAAGTAAATCGGGGATCCGGTAATTCACCCCTCCACTTT	CASSQVNRGSGNSPLHF	NA	TRBV4-2	TRBJ1-6	NA
TGTGCCAGCAGCTTAATGGGTGGGCCCACTGAAGCTTTCTTT	CASSLMGGPTEAFF	few	TRBV7-2	TRBJ1-1	NA
TGCAGCGTCGTGGCAAGAGGACAGGGGAACACTGAAGCTTTCTTT	CSVVARGQGNTEAFF	few	TRBV29-1	TRBJ1-1	TRBD1
TGCAGTGCTAGTAGAGCCGGCTATGGCTACACCTTC	CSASRAGYGYTF	few	TRBV20-1	TRBJ1-2	NA
TGTGCCAGCAGTGAAAAAGGGGGTACAGATACGCAGTATTTT	CASSEKGGTDTQYF	many	TRBV6-1	TRBJ2-3	NA
TGTGCCAGCAGCGGCGATAGTGGGAGCAATGAGCAGTTCTTC	CASSGDSGSNEQFF	once	TRBV7-2	TRBJ2-1	NA
TGTGCCAGCAGTTCAGGACAGGGGATGGATTCACCCCTCCACTTT	CASSSGQGMDSPLHF	many	TRBV12-3/TRBV12-4	TRBJ1-6	TRBD1
TGTGCCAGCAGCCAAGAGGTTCAGCGGGGGGACCCCCCCTCCAATGATACGCAGTATTTT	CASSQEVQRGDPPSNDTQYF	many	TRBV14	TRBJ2-3	TRBD2
TGTGCCAGCAGCCGATTTATACGAAAGCGGACAGGGGGTTCACCCCTCCACTTT	CASSRFIRKRTGGSPLHF	many	TRBV7-2	TRBJ1-6	TRBD1
TGTGCCATCGGACGGACAGGGGGCGGTGAAGCTTTCTTT	CAIGRTGGGEAFF	many	TRBV10-3	TRBJ1-1	TRBD1
TGTGCCATCAGCCCCCGGGGGGCACAATCGTGGCTAGCAGGAACAGGGCAGTTCTTC	CAISPRGAQSWLAGTGQFF	many	TRBV10-3	TRBJ2-1	NA
TGCAGTGTTAATTTCGGCGTCACAGATACGCAGTATTTT	CSVNFGVTDTQYF	many	TRBV20-1	TRBJ2-3	NA
TGTGCCAGCAGGGGCGGAGAAAACATTCAGTACTTC	CASRGGENIQYF	many	TRBV6-2/TRBV6-3	TRBJ2-4	NA
TGTGCCAGCGAGGATAGGAACACCGGGGAGCTGTTTTTT	CASEDRNTGELFF	NA	TRBV7-2	TRBJ2-2	NA
TGTGCCAGCGGCTTTATAGCCAAAAACATTCAGTACTTC	CASGFIAKNIQYF	many	TRBV11-2	TRBJ2-4	NA
TGTGCCAGTAGTACGCAGACGGAAAATTCACCCCTCCACTTT	CASSTQTENSPLHF	NA	TRBV19	TRBJ1-6	NA